In its sample, the clone carrying this T cell receptor beta chain was seen a few times. This sample is drawn from a study of blood T cell repertoires in COVID-19. Whole-study context: Samples taken during acute and convalescent COVID-19 were collected in the United States, Italy and Spain. From T cells, B-cell-depleted T cells, or PBMCs came the material, which was cDNA or gDNA.

Enrolment of Seattle patients took place during active infection, and they were followed longitudinally. Per the original data handling: Amplifying reference gene primers gave estimates of nucleated cell counts. Clones were sequenced by immunoSEQ multiplex PCR, and TCRdb holds only the in-frame ones, with some missing. That table furnishes V, J and clone size, whereas the DNA furnished D and trimming. The data hold 300,000 to 400,000 clones, with roughly nine tenths observed a single time. Sequenced material: peripheral blood. The receptor was derived from a woman aged 30 to 39 with COVID-19, enrolled during active disease.

The CDR3 spells CASSLEAGNQPQHF. The CDR3 DNA sequence: TGCGCCAGCAGCTTGGAGGCAGGTAATCAGCCCCAGCATTTT. V is TRBV5-1 and J is TRBJ1-5; D is unclear. The germline V gene encodes CDR1 SGHRS and CDR2 YFSETQ. The CDR3 runs 14 residues. Trimming stripped 0 bases from V and 4 bases from J, with 8 bases between.